These 23 T cell receptor beta chains originate from one sample sequenced in a study of CD8 T cells in Susac syndrome. Random hexamers were used to reverse transcribe roughly 0.45 to 1 ug of RNA. TCRdb passed the immunoSEQ multiplex PCR reads through MiXCR, listing each CDR3 protein once. The sample lists tens of thousands of distinct CDR3 sequences; 93% were seen once. Sequenced sample: CD8+ T cells from PBMCs. Every receptor here comes from a human donor in good health.

This rearrangement joins TRBV12-3 or TRBV12-4 to TRBJ2-1, with unresolved D. The CDR3 has 17 residues. Deletions cut 5 bases from V and 5 bases from J, with 22 bases between. The DNA for the CDR3 is TGTGCCAGCAGTCCGACCCTCTATGGAGAGGAGAACAATGAGCAGTTCTTC. It translates to CASSPTLYGEENNEQFF.

J is TRBJ1-1 and V is TRBV28; no firm D call. The CDR3 extends over 13 amino acids. Germline-derived CDR1 and CDR2 are MDHEN and SYDVKM. Trimming took 1 base from V and 7 from J, leaving 10 bases between them. The CDR3 nucleotides read TGTGCCAGCAGTTTATCCGTTATGGGTGAAGCTTTCTTT. Amino acid sequence: CASSLSVMGEAFF. The complete variable domain, with remaining parts taken from reference TRBV28 and TRBJ1-1, reads DVKVTQSSRYLVKRTGEKVFLECVQDMDHENMFWYRQDPGLGLRLIYFSYDVKMKEKGDIPEGYSVSREKKERFSLILESASTNQTSMYLCASSLSVMGEAFFGQGTRLTVV.

V and J are TRBV9 and TRBJ1-1; unclear D gene. The germline V and J ends were trimmed by 7 bases and 5 bases, with 12 bases remaining between them. The CDR3 spans 12 residues. The germline CDR1 and CDR2 sequences are SGDLS and YYNGEE. The CDR3: CASGSGLTEAFF. The CDR3 nucleotides read TGTGCCAGCGGATCGGGATTGACTGAAGCTTTCTTT.

V and J are TRBV19 and TRBJ1-5; 9 bases are a match to TRBD1. J lost 0 bases, V lost 9 bases, and 6 bases had no gene match. Germline V gene lookup returns CDR1 LNHDA and CDR2 SQIVND (reference sequence). CDR3 size: 15 residues. The CDR3 spells CASRDRDNSNQPQHF. CDR3 sequence (DNA): TGTGCCAGCCGGGACAGGGATAATAGCAATCAGCCCCAGCATTTT.

The chain combines TRBV5-6 with TRBJ2-2; D not certain. Trimming took 3 bases from V and 1 from J, leaving 13 bases between them. The germline gives CDR1 SGHDT, CDR2 YYEEEE. The CDR3 contains 16 residues. The CDR3 loop is CASSSLWWGNTGELFF. As DNA, the CDR3 is TGTGCCAGCAGCTCCCTTTGGTGGGGGAACACCGGGGAGCTGTTTTTT.

The rearrangement joins TRBV28 to TRBJ2-7; D ambiguous. The germline gives CDR1 MDHEN, CDR2 SYDVKM. CDR3 size: 16 residues. The V end lost 6 bases, the J end lost 2 bases, and 20 bases lay between the germline ends. CDR3 amino acids: CASSPVTLPNAYEQYF. In DNA form, the CDR3 reads TGTGCCAGCAGCCCTGTAACGCTCCCCAATGCCTACGAGCAGTACTTC.

In its sample, this clonotype was seen a few times. The chain carries TRBV7-6 and TRBJ2-1; D is unclear. The CDR3 sequence is 12 residues long. Germline lookup yields CDR1 SGHVS and CDR2 FNYEAQ. V was shortened by 1 base and J by 9 bases, with 7 bases between the two germline ends. CDR3 DNA sequence: TGTGCCAGCAGCTTAGTTCCCAGTGAGCAGTTCTTC. As protein: CASSLVPSEQFF.

V gene TRBV9 combines with J gene TRBJ2-5, with 8 bases matching TRBD2. In germline, CDR1 is SGDLS, CDR2 YYNGEE. The CDR3 extends over 15 amino acids. The V and J ends lost 2 bases and 4 bases, in that order; junction bases with no gene match: 7. The CDR3 sequence is CASSVGGSGIETQYF. The DNA for the CDR3 is TGTGCCAGCAGCGTGGGGGGTAGCGGGATAGAGACCCAGTACTTC.

CDR3 region: CASSQEPSGRVFSYNEQFF. The CDR3 region has the DNA TGCGCCAGCAGCCAAGAGCCTAGCGGGAGGGTCTTCTCCTACAATGAGCAGTTCTTC. The gene calls are TRBV4-1 and TRBJ2-1; 12 positions match TRBD2. In germline, CDR1 is MGHRA, CDR2 YSYEKL. After removal of 0 bases from V and 0 bases from J, the junction contained 6 bases not matched to a gene. CDR3 length: 19 amino acids.

The V call is TRBV3-1, the J call TRBJ2-7; 9 bases map to TRBD2. The CDR3 totals 16 residues. V was clipped by 4 bases and J by 7 bases; unmatched bases: 14. CDR1 LGHDT and CDR2 YNNKEL come from the germline V gene (reference sequence). The CDR3 loop reads CASSPLAGGVASEQYF. DNA of the CDR3: TGTGCCAGCAGCCCCCTGGCGGGGGGGGTCGCTTCGGAGCAGTACTTC.

This clonotype was observed a few times. The chain joins TRBV28 to TRBJ2-7; no clear D gene. Germline V CDR1 and CDR2: MDHEN, SYDVKM. Trimming left V 2 bases short and J 3 bases short, with 5 bases between. This CDR3 is 12 amino acids long. The CDR3 coding sequence is TGTGCCAGCAGTTTAAAGGGCTACGAGCAGTACTTC. Its protein is CASSLKGYEQYF.

V and J are TRBV3-1 and TRBJ2-1; 10 nucleotides match TRBD2. Germline trimming cut 0 bases from V and 8 bases from J; bases unmatched to any gene: 10. Germline V lookup: CDR1 LGHDT, CDR2 YNNKEL (reference sequence). The CDR3 length is 17 residues. CDR3 coding DNA: TGTGCCAGCAGCCAAGATAGGCTAGCGGGAGTCGTCGATGAGCAGTTCTTC. Its translation is CASSQDRLAGVVDEQFF.

The CDR3 loop is CSVRTSSPYNEQFF. CDR3 DNA sequence: TGCAGCGTACGGACTAGCAGCCCCTACAATGAGCAGTTCTTC. The rearrangement joins TRBV29-1 to TRBJ2-1; 8 positions agree with TRBD2. This CDR3 region has 14 residues. V lost 6 bases to trimming and J lost 2 bases; unmatched junction nucleotides: 6. Germline V gene data show CDR1 as SQVTM and CDR2 as ANQGSEA.

This CDR3 is CSARAQGQGDYYEQYF. The CDR3 DNA reads TGCAGTGCTAGAGCCCAAGGACAGGGGGATTACTACGAGCAGTACTTC. The chain joins TRBV20-1 to TRBJ2-7, with 10 bases lining up with TRBD1. Germline loops: CDR1 DFQATT, CDR2 SNEGSKA (reference sequence). CDR3 length: 16 residues. J lost 3 bases, V lost 1 base, and 9 bases had no gene match.

This rearrangement joins TRBV20-1 to TRBJ1-5; D not certain. Germline-derived CDR1 and CDR2 are DFQATT and SNEGSKA (reference sequence). The V end lost 0 bases, the J end lost 4 bases, and 4 bases lay between the germline ends. The CDR3 is 12 residues long. The CDR3 coding sequence is TGCAGTGCTAGAGATGGGAATCAGCCCCAGCATTTT. It yields the protein CSARDGNQPQHF.

The gene calls are TRBV29-1 and TRBJ2-1; 10 nucleotides agree with TRBD2. The germline CDR1 and CDR2 sequences are SQVTM and ANQGSEA. J gave up 9 bases and V 7 bases, and 18 bases lay outside the gene matches. The CDR3 is 16 residues long. CDR3 sequence (DNA): TGCAGCGCTGACCGTGGCCTAGCGGGAGTTATTGGTGAGCAGTTCTTC. It codes for CSADRGLAGVIGEQFF.

This clonotype was detected only once. The chain uses TRBV29-1 and TRBJ1-2; no firm D call. V gave up 4 bases and J gave up 4 bases, with 7 bases separating them. The V gene's germline CDR1 is SQVTM and CDR2 ANQGSEA. The CDR3 runs 11 residues. As DNA, the CDR3 is TGCAGCGTTGTAACGGGCTATGGCTACACCTTC. Protein product: CSVVTGYGYTF.

The V call is TRBV6-5, the J call TRBJ2-7; D possibly corresponds to TRBD1 (6 bases). Germline assignment: CDR1 MNHEY and CDR2 SVGAGI. The CDR3 loop spans 15 amino acids. V lost 2 bases to trimming and J lost 4 bases, with 15 bases between them. This CDR3 is CASSYGGPPLYEQYF. DNA of the CDR3: TGTGCCAGCAGTTACGGGGGCCCGCCCTTATACGAGCAGTACTTC.

V and J are TRBV6-2 or TRBV6-3 and TRBJ1-1; D perhaps matches TRBD1 (5 bases). Germline V lookup: CDR1 MNHEY, CDR2 SVGEGT. With 2 bases removed from V and 7 bases from J, the gap between germline ends came to 8 bases. CDR3 length: 12 residues. This CDR3 reads CASSYGAFEAFF. The CDR3 DNA follows: TGTGCCAGCAGTTACGGGGCCTTTGAAGCTTTCTTT.

This chain connects TRBV5-1 to TRBJ1-1, with 9 bases fitting TRBD1. CDR3 length equals 13 residues. The V gene end was trimmed by 6 bases and the J gene end by 5 bases; junction bases not matched to a gene: 5. From germline, CDR1 is SGHRS and CDR2 YFSETQ. The CDR3 DNA sequence: TGCGCCAGCACGACAGGGGGAGGGACTGAAGCTTTCTTT. This sequence encodes CASTTGGGTEAFF. The entire variable domain, with the rest obtained from reference TRBV5-1 and TRBJ1-1, is as follows: KAGVTQTPRYLIKTRGQQVTLSCSPISGHRSVSWYQQTPGQGLQFLFEYFSETQRNKGNFPGRFSGRQFSNSRSEMNVSTLELGDSALYLCASTTGGGTEAFFGQGTRLTVV.

The chain is built from TRBV10-2 and TRBJ1-1, with D uncertain. The V and J ends lost 5 bases and 6 bases respectively, with 10 bases between them. Germline V gives CDR1 WSHSY, CDR2 SAAADI. CDR3 size: 12 residues. The CDR3 nucleotides are TGCGCCAGCAGTCACTCGAGAGCTGAAGCTTTCTTT. Its translation: CASSHSRAEAFF.

The gene calls are TRBV6-5 and TRBJ2-5, with D possibly matching TRBD1 (5 bases). V lost 1 base and J 2 bases, leaving 5 bases between the germline ends. Germline V gene data show CDR1 as MNHEY and CDR2 as SVGAGI. This CDR3 contains 13 residues. CDR3 amino acids: CASSYYRQETQYF. Here the CDR3 DNA reads TGTGCCAGCAGTTACTACAGGCAAGAGACCCAGTACTTC.

The V gene is TRBV7-9, the J gene TRBJ1-1; D may be TRBD1 (5 bases). V lost 1 base to trimming and J lost 5 bases, with 17 bases between them. This CDR3 has 16 residues. The germline gives CDR1 SEHNR, CDR2 FQNEAQ (reference sequence). CDR3 protein: CASSLGSRGRKTEAFF. The CDR3 region has the DNA TGTGCCAGCAGCTTAGGGTCAAGGGGCAGGAAGACTGAAGCTTTCTTT. The full variable domain, completed using reference TRBV7-9 and TRBJ1-1, is DTGVSQNPRHKITKRGQNVTFRCDPISEHNRLYWYRQTLGQGPEFLTYFQNEAQLEKSRLLSDRFSAERPKGSFSTLEIQRTEQGDSAMYLCASSLGSRGRKTEAFFGQGTRLTVV.